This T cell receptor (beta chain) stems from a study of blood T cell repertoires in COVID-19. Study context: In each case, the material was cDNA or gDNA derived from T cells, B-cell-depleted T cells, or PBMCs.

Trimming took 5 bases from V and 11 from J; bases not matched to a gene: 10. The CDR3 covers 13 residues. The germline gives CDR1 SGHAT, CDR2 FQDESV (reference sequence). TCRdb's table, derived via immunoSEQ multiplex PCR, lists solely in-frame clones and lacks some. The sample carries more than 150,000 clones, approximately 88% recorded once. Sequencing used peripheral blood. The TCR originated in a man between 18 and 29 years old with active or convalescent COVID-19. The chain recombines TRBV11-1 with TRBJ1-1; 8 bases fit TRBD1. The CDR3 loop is CASSLNRDRYAFF. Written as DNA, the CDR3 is TGTGCCAGCAGCCTCAACCGGGACAGGTACGCTTTCTTT.